This is a list of T cell receptor beta chains from one sample in a study of OX40 agonist ivuxolimab in advanced cancers. Sequencing was performed with immunoSEQ multiplex PCR; in TCRdb, only in-frame clones are kept and a portion is missing. The table records almost 70,000 clones, about nine tenths of them present only once. This specimen consisted of CD4+ or CD8+ T cells sorted from blood, obtained in a trial of the OX40 agonist ivuxolimab. The receptors stem from an adult with an advanced solid tumor such as melanoma, head and neck, liver or kidney cancer. Both conserved end residues are part of each CDR3. D genes are given only for firm matches. Clone size is stated in some rows and not others, as once, few, many or a class when expanded.

v_call: TRBV28
j_call: TRBJ2-2
d_call: .
clone_size: .
cdr3_nt: TGTGCCAGCACCCCCTTTCCTGGGGTGAACACCGGGGAGCTGTTTTTT
cdr3_aa: CASTPFPGVNTGELFF

v_call: TRBV6-6
j_call: TRBJ1-1
d_call: TRBD1
clone_size: .
cdr3_nt: TGTGCCAGCAGGCAGGGGGCGCAGAACACTGAAGCTTTCTTT
cdr3_aa: CASRQGAQNTEAFF

v_call: TRBV1
j_call: TRBJ2-7
d_call: .
clone_size: .
cdr3_nt: TGCACCAGCAGCCAAGTCGTTCTGGCGGAATGCGCCTACGAGCAGTACTTC
cdr3_aa: CTSSQVVLAECAYEQYF

v_call: TRBV2
j_call: TRBJ2-7
d_call: TRBD1
clone_size: once
cdr3_nt: TGTGCCAGCAGTTTAAGACAGGGCTTGGGCGAGCAGTACTTC
cdr3_aa: CASSLRQGLGEQYF

v_call: TRBV4-2
j_call: TRBJ1-4
d_call: TRBD1
clone_size: .
cdr3_nt: TGTGCCAGCAGCCAACCCTTAGGGACAGGGGATGAAAAACTGTTTTTT
cdr3_aa: CASSQPLGTGDEKLFF

v_call: TRBV5-4
j_call: TRBJ1-1
d_call: .
clone_size: .
cdr3_nt: TGTGCCAGCAGCTTGGAGGCAGGGGCTTACACTGAAGCTTTCTTT
cdr3_aa: CASSLEAGAYTEAFF

v_call: TRBV19
j_call: TRBJ2-1
d_call: .
clone_size: .
cdr3_nt: TGTGCCACCCTCCCGGGATCTAGCTCCTACAATGAGCAGTTCTTC
cdr3_aa: CATLPGSSSYNEQFF

v_call: TRBV19
j_call: TRBJ2-4
d_call: TRBD1
clone_size: few
cdr3_nt: TGTGCCAGTCTACCCAGCGAGTCGGGACAGGGAATGAGAACAACCAAAAACATTCAGTACTTC
cdr3_aa: CASLPSESGQGMRTTKNIQYF

v_call: TRBV7-3
j_call: TRBJ2-5
d_call: .
clone_size: .
cdr3_nt: TGTGCCAGCAGCTTATTCCCGCGGGAGACCCAGTACTTC
cdr3_aa: CASSLFPRETQYF

v_call: TRBV11-3
j_call: TRBJ2-7
d_call: .
clone_size: once
cdr3_nt: TGTGCCAGCAGCTTAAGGGAGCTCGGGCAGTACTTC
cdr3_aa: CASSLRELGQYF

v_call: TRBV4-3
j_call: TRBJ1-2
d_call: .
clone_size: .
cdr3_nt: TGCGCCAGCAGCCAAGATTTCGGGGGCCAGGACTATGGCTACACCTTC
cdr3_aa: CASSQDFGGQDYGYTF

v_call: TRBV7-3
j_call: TRBJ2-1
d_call: TRBD2
clone_size: .
cdr3_nt: TGTGCCAGCAGCGATCGGGGCGTGGGGACTAGACCTAACAATGAGCAGTTCTTC
cdr3_aa: CASSDRGVGTRPNNEQFF

v_call: TRBV19
j_call: TRBJ2-7
d_call: .
clone_size: .
cdr3_nt: TGTGCCAGTAGCCTCAGGAACGGGCAGCAGTACTTC
cdr3_aa: CASSLRNGQQYF

v_call: TRBV6-4
j_call: TRBJ2-2
d_call: .
clone_size: .
cdr3_nt: TGTGCCAGCAGTGAGTCAGCGGTGAACACCGGGGAGCTGTTTTTT
cdr3_aa: CASSESAVNTGELFF

v_call: TRBV28
j_call: TRBJ1-1
d_call: .
clone_size: .
cdr3_nt: TGTGCCAGCAGTGACCCTCAGGGGAAGGACACTGAAGCTTTCTTT
cdr3_aa: CASSDPQGKDTEAFF

v_call: TRBV30
j_call: TRBJ2-3
d_call: .
clone_size: .
cdr3_nt: TGTGCCTGGAGTGGGGCAGGGTCCCTCATCACAGATACGCAGTATTTT
cdr3_aa: CAWSGAGSLITDTQYF

v_call: TRBV27
j_call: TRBJ1-1
d_call: .
clone_size: .
cdr3_nt: TGTGCCAGCAGTAGGGACAACGAGAACACTGAAGCTTTCTTT
cdr3_aa: CASSRDNENTEAFF

v_call: TRBV18
j_call: TRBJ2-5
d_call: .
clone_size: .
cdr3_nt: TGTGCCAGCTCACCGAGGACAGAAGAGACCCAGTACTTC
cdr3_aa: CASSPRTEETQYF

v_call: TRBV6-6
j_call: TRBJ1-1
d_call: .
clone_size: once
cdr3_nt: TGTGCCAGCAGCCAGGGAGGGACCATGAACACTGAAGCTTTCTTT
cdr3_aa: CASSQGGTMNTEAFF